The sequence of this T cell receptor beta chain was determined in a study of T cells in Graves' hyperthyroidism and ophthalmopathy (dated by TCRdb to about 2019). Regarding the complete study: Peripheral blood samples were taken at the time of initial diagnosis, prior to any treatment. TCR V-J signatures able to tell the groups apart were searched for in a discovery cohort of 100 patients, of whom 43 had Graves' ophthalmopathy and about 60 had stable Graves' hyperthyroidism. Prospective prediction of ophthalmopathy was tested in an independent validation cohort consisting of fewer than 20 hyperthyroidism patients and approximately 16 patients who later progressed to ophthalmopathy. The approximately 95 discovery patients were divided at random into training and test sets in a 7:3 ratio. Following sampling, methimazole starting at 30 mg daily was given to hyperthyroidism patients, and high-dose intravenous methylprednisolone was given to ophthalmopathy patients. TCR Vbeta CDR3 sequencing of some 140 peripheral blood samples (43 ophthalmopathy, around 80 hyperthyroidism and approximately 17 progressor patients) is reported in the paper. Thyroid tissue and blood T-cell repertoires from six Graves' hyperthyroidism patients were also compared in the study.

The CDR3 covers 16 residues, taking in both the cysteine and the phenylalanine. The DNA shown is the 48-base CDR3, in frame from base 1. In the germline V gene, CDR1 corresponds to MNHNS and CDR2 to SASEGT. The trim is 6 bases for V and 4 bases for J, with a gap of 19 bases between the germline ends. Stable Graves' hyperthyroidism was defined as no progression to ophthalmopathy during 18 months of follow-up. Hyperthyroidism patients were newly diagnosed, had a disease duration of under 2 months, and were aged 18 to 65 years. Any patient with an uncontrolled infection, another autoimmune disease, pregnancy or lactation was excluded. Diagnoses were established on the basis of clinical symptoms, serum thyroxine and TRAb, thyroid ultrasound, and orbital computed tomography. PBMCs were isolated from approximately 10 ml of fresh peripheral blood by Ficoll-Paque density gradient centrifugation. Trizol reagent was used to extract total RNA, and RNA quality was then checked on an Agilent 2100 Bioanalyzer.

About this clonotype itself: Its antigen is still unknown. No base quality information exists; no much larger clone differs at one position.

Here is what the overall study found, with its caveats: In validation, the model predicted progression to ophthalmopathy a median of 6.5 months before onset, with roughly 70% sensitivity and 72.22% specificity. Blood samples also contained most of the expanded thyroid clonotypes (frequency above 0.001), which suggests that blood repertoires may reflect thyroid immune responses. Sample size was not statistically predetermined, and investigators were not blinded to group allocation. A model built on a 13 V-J signature distinguished ophthalmopathy from stable hyperthyroidism, reaching 87.88% sensitivity and about 81% specificity in cross-validation and 80%/75% in testing.

Amplification of TCR beta CDR3 regions was carried out from RNA transcripts. The first round of RT-PCR for the TCR CDR3 was performed with the HTBI primer set and the Qiagen OneStep RT-PCR kit. Libraries were constructed in a second round of multiplex PCR, after which size selection and purification were performed. Sequencing of the libraries was done on an Illumina HiSeq2000 using paired-end 100 bp reads. As for the original processing: SOAPnuke was used to process the raw data, with reads discarded if the reads contained adapters or uncalled bases, had a mean Phred below 15, or lacked an exact constant-primer or identifier match. High-quality paired reads were merged with COPE v1.2.5, and unique nucleotide sequences were defined as clonotypes. MiTCR v1.1 was used to align the clonotypes against IMGT TRBV, TRBD and TRBJ reference segments. The analysis was restricted to V-J combinations with a frequency above 0.0001, which together covered over 99% of the repertoires. The TCS score was defined as F50 (clonal expansion) divided by E x V (chaos), with BLOSUM62-based TCRdist calculated between CDR3 peptides within each V-J. Welch's t-statistics and random forest reduced several hundred V-J features to about 13, which were used in a naive Bayes classifier (R e1071). The public reads were run again by TCRdb, first through fastp at Q25 and then through MiXCR, and only productive beta chains were kept. Every entry covers one CDR3 protein and lists the most common genes and DNA from its rows. TCRdb's processing, not the study's, gives the V and J calls here. The sample has about 350,000 distinct CDR3 sequences on record, approximately 13% of them singletons. The ten largest clones take up approximately 25% of the sample.

Sequences were obtained from blood. This TCR was sampled from a young woman with Graves' hyperthyroidism. This sequence uses TRBV6-1 and TRBJ2-1, and TRBD1 may be the D gene, going by 6 matching bases. The CDR3: CASRATGTRQYNEQFF. The DNA sequence is as follows: TGTGCCAGCAGGGCGACCGGGACACGGCAATACAATGAGCAGTTCTTC.